This T cell receptor (beta chain) was observed in a study of long-term antiretroviral therapy in people with HIV. General study points: Dominating the repertoire at all time points were the clones that expanded before ART.

As concerns this clone: The target antigen is unknown.

Researchers ran immunoSEQ v3.0 at survey level. Clones were sequenced by immunoSEQ multiplex PCR, and TCRdb holds only the in-frame ones, with some missing. The repertoire holds approximately 35,000 clones, with roughly 88% as singletons. V was pared by 4 bases and J by 6 bases, with 18 bases between. The germline gives CDR1 SEHNR, CDR2 FQNEAQ (reference sequence). The CDR3 loop spans 15 amino acids. The V and J genes are TRBV7-9 and TRBJ1-1; D is possibly TRBD1 (6 bases). Sequenced material: unsorted PBMCs, taken 2.2 years after starting antiretroviral therapy. This clonotype was obtained from a man aged 18 to 29 with HIV. The CDR3 DNA follows: TGTGCCAGCAGCTCGCAAGCTCACAGGGAAGCTGAAGCTTTCTTT. Translation: CASSSQAHREAEAFF.